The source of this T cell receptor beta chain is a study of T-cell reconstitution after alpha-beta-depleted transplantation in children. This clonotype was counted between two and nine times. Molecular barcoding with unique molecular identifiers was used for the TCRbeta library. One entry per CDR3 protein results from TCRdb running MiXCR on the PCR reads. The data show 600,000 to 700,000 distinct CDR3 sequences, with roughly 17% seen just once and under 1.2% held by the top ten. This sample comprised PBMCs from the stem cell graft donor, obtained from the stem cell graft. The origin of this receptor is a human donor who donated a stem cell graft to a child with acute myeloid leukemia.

CDR3 amino acids: CASSGQGRGSNQPQHF. DNA for the CDR3: TGCGCCAGCAGTGGTCAGGGGCGCGGGAGCAATCAGCCCCAGCATTTT. The gene calls are TRBV10-2 and TRBJ1-5; a weak D match, TRBD1 (6 bases). The CDR3 has 16 amino acids. In germline, CDR1 is WSHSY, CDR2 SAAADI. V lost 4 bases and J lost 1, with 14 bases in between.